Each of the 24 T cell receptor beta chains below was sequenced from the same sample in a study of breast tumors, draining lymph nodes, adjacent tissues. TCRdb itself ran the multiplex PCR reads through MiXCR, one entry per CDR3 protein. The sample has some 250,000 distinct CDR3 sequences; roughly a third are singletons. Samples came from axillary lymph nodes draining the breast cancer. The sequenced sample was axillary lymph node tissue. Receptor source: a female donor with breast cancer. Some clones in this sample may be carry-over from other donors' samples.

This clonotype was seen ten or more times. V is TRBV13 and J is TRBJ2-7; 7 bases match TRBD1. J was trimmed by 3 bases and V by 5 bases; bases with no gene match: 7. Germline CDR1 reads PRHDT; CDR2 reads FYEKMQ (reference sequence). This CDR3 spans 14 amino acids. The CDR3 DNA follows: TGTGCCAGCAGCCGACAGGGAGAGCTCTACGAGCAGTACTTC. This codes for CASSRQGELYEQYF.

The V call is TRBV25-1, the J call TRBJ2-1; 7 bases match TRBD2. J was trimmed by 12 bases and V by 7 bases; bases with no gene match: 12. The CDR3 is 13 residues long. Germline V gene sequence: CDR1 MGHDK, CDR2 SYGVNS. The CDR3 spells CASKSLAVKGQFF. CDR3 nucleotide sequence: TGTGCCAGCAAATCCCTAGCGGTCAAGGGGCAGTTCTTC.

This clonotype has ten or more counts. The CDR3 coding sequence is TGTGCCAGCAGCCCGCGGGGGGGCGGCACCGGGGAGCTGTTTTTT. As protein: CASSPRGGGTGELFF. J is TRBJ2-2 and V is TRBV7-9; TRBD2 agrees at 9 bases. CDR1 and CDR2 (germline): SEHNR, FQNEAQ (reference sequence). The V segment lost 5 bases and the J segment 4 bases; nucleotides outside the gene matches: 5. CDR3 length: 15 residues.

The sample holds a few counts of this clonotype. The chain employs TRBV5-1 and TRBJ1-1, with D possibly being TRBD1 (5 bases). CDR1 and CDR2 (germline): SGHRS, YFSETQ. V gave up 8 bases and J gave up 4 bases, with 15 bases separating them. The length of the CDR3 is 13 residues. The DNA for the CDR3 is TGCGCCAGTAGGGGCCACGGGAGCACTGAAGCTTTCTTT. It translates to CASRGHGSTEAFF.

This clonotype was picked up many times. The genes are TRBV19 and TRBJ1-5, with no clear D. Germline CDR1 LNHDA, CDR2 SQIVND (reference sequence). V lost 2 bases, J lost 5 bases, and 13 bases lay in between. This CDR3 is 15 amino acids long. CDR3 bases: TGTGCCAGTAGTATATTCCCCATAGGCGATCAGCCCCAGCATTTT. Its translation is CASSIFPIGDQPQHF.

V usage is TRBV3-1 and J usage is TRBJ2-1; TRBD2 might be the D (6 bases). This CDR3 has 17 residues. V lost 0 bases and J 12 bases, leaving 24 bases between the germline ends. The V gene's germline CDR1 is LGHDT and CDR2 YNNKEL (reference sequence). CDR3 nucleotides: TGTGCCAGCAGCCAAGATCTTGTGCGCGGGACGATAACGGCGCAGTTCTTC. Protein product: CASSQDLVRGTITAQFF.

The genes are TRBV29-1 and TRBJ2-7, with TRBD2 matching 8 bases. The length of the CDR3 is 12 residues. After removal of 5 bases from V and 7 bases from J, the junction contained 7 bases not matched to a gene. Germline loops: CDR1 SQVTM, CDR2 ANQGSEA. The CDR3 region is CSVRGGQGEQYF. The CDR3 region has the DNA TGCAGCGTTCGCGGGGGGCAGGGTGAGCAGTACTTC.

This clonotype was counted at least ten times. The gene calls are TRBV7-9 and TRBJ2-5; 8 positions match TRBD1. CDR3 length: 17 residues. CDR1 and CDR2 (germline): SEHNR, FQNEAQ (reference sequence). V dropped 5 bases and J dropped 4; count of bases not matched to a gene: 15. The CDR3 reads CASSTASDRAAGETQYF. The CDR3 DNA is TGTGCCAGCAGCACAGCGTCGGACAGGGCGGCTGGAGAGACCCAGTACTTC.

The rearrangement links TRBV24-1 to TRBJ2-1, with 14 bases aligning to TRBD2. Germline values: CDR1 KGHDR, CDR2 SFDVKD. Trimming at V came to 4 bases and at J to 11 bases, leaving 12 bases not matched to a gene. CDR3 size: 17 residues. The CDR3, as DNA: TGTGCCACCAGTGACCGGATGGGACTAGCGGGGGCGCTTAAGCAGTTCTTC. This gives the protein CATSDRMGLAGALKQFF.

The rearrangement uses TRBV19 and TRBJ1-1; the D is unclear. CDR3 size: 14 residues. Trimming shortened V by 5 bases and J by 0 bases, and 10 bases separated the two germline ends. CDR1 and CDR2 from the germline V gene are LNHDA and SQIVND (reference sequence). Here the CDR3 DNA reads TGTGCCAGTAGTGTGGGTCACCTGAACACTGAAGCTTTCTTT. This sequence encodes CASSVGHLNTEAFF.

This clonotype was found once. This chain connects TRBV7-2 to TRBJ2-5, with 10 bases fitting TRBD1. CDR3 length: 17 amino acids. V was clipped by 5 bases and J by 5 bases; unmatched bases: 14. Germline V gene data show CDR1 as SGHTA and CDR2 as FQGNSA. CDR3 sequence (DNA): TGTGCCAGCAGCGTTGAGCCGGACAGGGGGAGGTCGGAGACCCAGTACTTC. Amino acids: CASSVEPDRGRSETQYF. Together with reference TRBV7-2 and TRBJ2-5, the CDR3 gives the full variable domain: GAGVSQSPSNKVTEKGKDVELRCDPISGHTALYWYRQSLGQGLEFLIYFQGNSAPDKSGLPSDRFSAERTGGSVSTLTIQRTQQEDSAVYLCASSVEPDRGRSETQYFGPGTRLLVL.

CDR3 sequence: CASSQAGPGNEQFF. The DNA of the CDR3 is TGTGCCAGCAGCCAAGCCGGGCCAGGCAATGAGCAGTTCTTC. This chain connects TRBV14 to TRBJ2-1; D is ambiguous. The V gene's germline CDR1 is SGHDN and CDR2 FVKESK. Trimming removed 1 base at V and 6 bases at J, with 10 bases between. There are 14 residues in the CDR3.

Many counts were recorded for this clonotype. This chain joins TRBV7-2 and TRBJ2-5; 10 bases map to TRBD2. V lost 4 bases and J lost 6; bases outside the gene matches: 11. The CDR3 spans 16 residues. Germline loops: CDR1 SGHTA, CDR2 FQGNSA. CDR3 nucleotide sequence: TGTGCCAGCAGCTCCGTAGCGGGGGGAATCTTAAAGACCCAGTACTTC. Protein: CASSSVAGGILKTQYF. The complete variable domain, with remaining parts taken from reference TRBV7-2 and TRBJ2-5, reads GAGVSQSPSNKVTEKGKDVELRCDPISGHTALYWYRQSLGQGLEFLIYFQGNSAPDKSGLPSDRFSAERTGGSVSTLTIQRTQQEDSAVYLCASSSVAGGILKTQYFGPGTRLLVL.

In the case of this clonotype: This may be a read error: a much more frequent sequence differs by one nucleotide. The genes are TRBV11-2 and TRBJ2-5; 8 bases are a match to TRBD2. With 3 bases clipped from V and 5 bases from J, the junction kept 14 bases outside the gene matches. The CDR3 runs to 17 residues. Per the germline V gene, CDR1 is SGHAT and CDR2 is FQNNGV. The CDR3 loop is CASSLPTSARARETQYF. CDR3 sequence (DNA): TGTGCCAGCAGCTTGCCGACTAGCGCGAGGGCTCGGGAGACCCAGTACTTC.

This clonotype was picked up many times. This chain joins TRBV11-1 and TRBJ2-5; 10 positions match TRBD2. CDR1 is SGHAT and CDR2 is FQDESV in the germline V gene (reference sequence). This CDR3 region has 15 residues. The junction had 4 bases not matched to a gene; V was cut back by 5 bases and J by 1 base. The CDR3 DNA follows: TGTGCCAGCAGCGCTAGCGGGAGCCCCCAAGAGACCCAGTACTTC. Protein product: CASSASGSPQETQYF.

The chain carries TRBV4-2 and TRBJ2-5; D gene unclear. The germline gives CDR1 LGHNA, CDR2 YNFKEQ. The CDR3 has 14 amino acids. Trimming stripped 5 bases from V and 8 bases from J, with 18 bases between. CDR3 sequence reads: CASSLDSRLPTQYF. The CDR3 nucleotides read TGTGCCAGCAGCTTAGATTCTAGGCTTCCTACCCAGTACTTC.

This clonotype has just a few counts. The chain combines TRBV12-3 or TRBV12-4 with TRBJ1-2; TRBD1 aligns across 7 bases. The ends lost 5 bases at V and 4 bases at J; junction bases unmatched: 10. The length of the CDR3 is 15 residues. The CDR3 sequence: CASSNTGQYFYGYTF. The CDR3 bases are TGTGCCAGCAGTAACACGGGACAGTATTTCTATGGCTACACCTTC.

The chain couples TRBV20-1 to TRBJ1-6, with TRBD1 as a possible D gene (6 bases). This CDR3 has 15 residues. Germline V gene data show CDR1 as DFQATT and CDR2 as SNEGSKA (reference sequence). Trimming cost V 6 bases and J 7 bases, with 19 bases left between them. CDR3 sequence reads: CSASSQTGRNSPLHF. CDR3 DNA: TGCAGTGCCAGCAGCCAAACAGGGAGAAATTCACCCCTCCACTTT.

On this clonotype itself: With a much larger clone just one base away, this may be a read error. This CDR3 is missing its conserved last phenylalanine or tryptophan, likely due to a read error. The rearrangement uses TRBV19 and TRBJ2-1; TRBD2 agrees at 8 bases. Per germline, CDR1 LNHDA and CDR2 SQIVND (reference sequence). The CDR3 spans 16 residues. V lost 3 bases, J lost 1 base, and 5 bases stayed unmatched. The CDR3 nucleotides read TGTGCCAGTAGTATGCCGGGGGGGGTATCCTACAATGAGCAGTTCTCC. This gives the protein CASSMPGGVSYNEQFS.

This chain uses TRBV5-1 with TRBJ2-7; possibly TRBD2 for D (7 bases). Per the germline V gene, CDR1 is SGHRS and CDR2 is YFSETQ. The ends were cut back, 1 base at V and 8 bases at J, with 25 bases in the middle. CDR3 length: 17 amino acids. This chain's CDR3 is CASSLWGAGDGQPQQYF. CDR3 bases: TGCGCCAGCAGCTTGTGGGGGGCGGGAGACGGTCAGCCCCAGCAGTACTTC.

CDR3 in amino acids: CASSTGNTKNIQYF. The CDR3 nucleotides are TGTGCCAGCAGCACAGGGAACACCAAAAACATTCAGTACTTC. J is TRBJ2-4 and V is TRBV5-4, with D tentatively TRBD1 (6 bases). V lost 4 bases and J lost 2, with 10 bases in between. Germline V gene sequence: CDR1 SGHNT, CDR2 YYREEE (reference sequence). The CDR3 is made up of 14 amino acids.

This clonotype was seen many times. The chain carries TRBV6-5 and TRBJ2-6; D gene ambiguous. The CDR3 length is 16 residues. V was trimmed by 5 bases and J by 0 bases, leaving 11 bases between them. Germline V gene sequence: CDR1 MNHEY, CDR2 SVGAGI. The CDR3 sequence is CASSHASVSGANVLTF. The CDR3, as DNA: TGTGCCAGCAGTCACGCCTCGGTCTCTGGGGCCAACGTCCTGACTTTC.

This clonotype was seen at least ten times. The CDR3 here is CSVVGQGDGNTIYF. DNA of the CDR3: TGCAGCGTTGTCGGGCAGGGGGATGGAAACACCATATATTTT. The chain carries TRBV29-1 and TRBJ1-3; 7 nucleotides line up with TRBD1. Germline CDR1 reads SQVTM; CDR2 reads ANQGSEA. The CDR3 totals 14 residues. V lost 4 bases and J lost 3; bases outside the gene matches: 6.

Regarding this clonotype: This may come from a read error, since a much larger clone is one base off. V is TRBV7-6 and J is TRBJ2-1, with D perhaps TRBD2 (5 bases). In germline, CDR1 is SGHVS, CDR2 FNYEAQ. V lost 3 bases to trimming and J lost 8 bases, with 14 bases between them. The CDR3 runs 14 residues. The CDR3 region is CASSLVRAGDEQFF. As DNA, the CDR3 is TGTGCCAGCAGCTTGGTCCGAGCCGGGGATGAGCAGTTCTTC.